This is a list of T cell receptor beta chains from one sample in a study of T cells in Graves' hyperthyroidism and ophthalmopathy. TCRdb reanalysed the multiplex PCR reads using MiXCR and keeps one entry per CDR3 protein. This sample has more than 95,000 distinct CDR3 sequences, with 40% to 50% found just once. The sequenced sample was blood. The source is a man aged 40-55 years with Graves' hyperthyroidism. CDR3s include the opening cysteine and the closing phenylalanine or tryptophan. D genes are given only for firm matches. Clone size is not always given. Where it is, it says once, few, many or a class for expanded clones.

V	size	J	D	DNA	CDR3
TRBV28	many	TRBJ1-2	NA	TGTGCCAGCAGTTCCCCGGGGGTCACGGACTACACCTTC	CASSSPGVTDYTF
TRBV7-3	NA	TRBJ2-5	NA	TGTGCCAGCAGCTTAAATGATGGCGGTCATGAGACCCAGTACTTC	CASSLNDGGHETQYF
TRBV10-1	many	TRBJ1-3	NA	TGCGCCAGCAGTGAAGTGTTTGGGGCCAAACTCTCTGGAAACACCATATATTTT	CASSEVFGAKLSGNTIYF
TRBV7-6	many	TRBJ2-2	TRBD2	TGTGCCAGCAGCACCGCGGGCGGGAGTAACACCGGGGAGCTGTTTTTT	CASSTAGGSNTGELFF
TRBV28	few	TRBJ2-1	NA	TGTGCCAGCAGCCAAGGACAGACTTACAATGAGCAGTTCTTC	CASSQGQTYNEQFF
TRBV7-9	NA	TRBJ2-1	NA	TGTGCCAGCAGCCCCTGGCGGGTAGGGACCTACAATGAGCAGTTCTTC	CASSPWRVGTYNEQFF
TRBV5-1	NA	TRBJ2-3	TRBD2	TGCGCCAGCAGCGTCGGACTAGCGGGAGGAAAAGCAGATACGCAGTATTTT	CASSVGLAGGKADTQYF
TRBV19	many	TRBJ2-3	NA	TGTGCCAGTAGTTACCGGGCTAGCACAGATACGCAGTATTTT	CASSYRASTDTQYF
TRBV2	many	TRBJ2-7	NA	TGTGCCAGCAGTGTTCTCTACGAGCAGTACTTC	CASSVLYEQYF
TRBV3-1	many	TRBJ2-7	NA	TGTGCCAGCAGCCAAGAGTTCGAGGGCGAGCAGTACTTC	CASSQEFEGEQYF
TRBV7-9	many	TRBJ1-2	NA	TGTGCCAGCAGCTACCACAGGGTAGACGGCTACACCTTC	CASSYHRVDGYTF
TRBV19	many	TRBJ2-3	NA	TGTGCCAGTAGCCCAGGGGCATCCTACACAGATACGCAGTATTTT	CASSPGASYTDTQYF
TRBV19	NA	TRBJ2-7	TRBD1	TGTGCCAGTAGTATAGCGAGTTTGACATCGGGACAGGGGGCCCACGAGCAGTACTTC	CASSIASLTSGQGAHEQYF
TRBV7-6	many	TRBJ2-1	NA	TGTGCCAGCAGCACCCCCACAGGGTCAACCTACAATGAGCAGTTCTTC	CASSTPTGSTYNEQFF
TRBV5-6	many	TRBJ2-3	TRBD1	TGTGCCAGCAGCTTAGGACAGGGGCCCGCAGATACGCAGTATTTT	CASSLGQGPADTQYF
TRBV15	NA	TRBJ1-3	NA	TGTGCCACCAGCAGAGATCGGAGCTCCGGGGATTTT	CATSRDRSSGDF
TRBV7-2	many	TRBJ2-1	NA	TGTGCCAGCAGCCATGCCTTTAGCGGCTACAATGAGCAGTTCTTC	CASSHAFSGYNEQFF
TRBV29-1	once	TRBJ2-7	NA	TGCAGCGTTGAGGAAGGGGTGACCTACGAGCGGTACTTC	CSVEEGVTYERYF
TRBV2	many	TRBJ2-5	NA	TGTGCCAGCAGTGGAGCGTTAGAGACCCAGTACTTC	CASSGALETQYF
TRBV6-5	few	TRBJ2-4	NA	TGTGCCAGCAGGAGGGAGGCCTCAAACATTCAGTACTTC	CASRREASNIQYF
TRBV20-1	many	TRBJ2-1	NA	TGCAGTGCTAGTCAAGGGGTAAATGAGCAGTTCTTC	CSASQGVNEQFF